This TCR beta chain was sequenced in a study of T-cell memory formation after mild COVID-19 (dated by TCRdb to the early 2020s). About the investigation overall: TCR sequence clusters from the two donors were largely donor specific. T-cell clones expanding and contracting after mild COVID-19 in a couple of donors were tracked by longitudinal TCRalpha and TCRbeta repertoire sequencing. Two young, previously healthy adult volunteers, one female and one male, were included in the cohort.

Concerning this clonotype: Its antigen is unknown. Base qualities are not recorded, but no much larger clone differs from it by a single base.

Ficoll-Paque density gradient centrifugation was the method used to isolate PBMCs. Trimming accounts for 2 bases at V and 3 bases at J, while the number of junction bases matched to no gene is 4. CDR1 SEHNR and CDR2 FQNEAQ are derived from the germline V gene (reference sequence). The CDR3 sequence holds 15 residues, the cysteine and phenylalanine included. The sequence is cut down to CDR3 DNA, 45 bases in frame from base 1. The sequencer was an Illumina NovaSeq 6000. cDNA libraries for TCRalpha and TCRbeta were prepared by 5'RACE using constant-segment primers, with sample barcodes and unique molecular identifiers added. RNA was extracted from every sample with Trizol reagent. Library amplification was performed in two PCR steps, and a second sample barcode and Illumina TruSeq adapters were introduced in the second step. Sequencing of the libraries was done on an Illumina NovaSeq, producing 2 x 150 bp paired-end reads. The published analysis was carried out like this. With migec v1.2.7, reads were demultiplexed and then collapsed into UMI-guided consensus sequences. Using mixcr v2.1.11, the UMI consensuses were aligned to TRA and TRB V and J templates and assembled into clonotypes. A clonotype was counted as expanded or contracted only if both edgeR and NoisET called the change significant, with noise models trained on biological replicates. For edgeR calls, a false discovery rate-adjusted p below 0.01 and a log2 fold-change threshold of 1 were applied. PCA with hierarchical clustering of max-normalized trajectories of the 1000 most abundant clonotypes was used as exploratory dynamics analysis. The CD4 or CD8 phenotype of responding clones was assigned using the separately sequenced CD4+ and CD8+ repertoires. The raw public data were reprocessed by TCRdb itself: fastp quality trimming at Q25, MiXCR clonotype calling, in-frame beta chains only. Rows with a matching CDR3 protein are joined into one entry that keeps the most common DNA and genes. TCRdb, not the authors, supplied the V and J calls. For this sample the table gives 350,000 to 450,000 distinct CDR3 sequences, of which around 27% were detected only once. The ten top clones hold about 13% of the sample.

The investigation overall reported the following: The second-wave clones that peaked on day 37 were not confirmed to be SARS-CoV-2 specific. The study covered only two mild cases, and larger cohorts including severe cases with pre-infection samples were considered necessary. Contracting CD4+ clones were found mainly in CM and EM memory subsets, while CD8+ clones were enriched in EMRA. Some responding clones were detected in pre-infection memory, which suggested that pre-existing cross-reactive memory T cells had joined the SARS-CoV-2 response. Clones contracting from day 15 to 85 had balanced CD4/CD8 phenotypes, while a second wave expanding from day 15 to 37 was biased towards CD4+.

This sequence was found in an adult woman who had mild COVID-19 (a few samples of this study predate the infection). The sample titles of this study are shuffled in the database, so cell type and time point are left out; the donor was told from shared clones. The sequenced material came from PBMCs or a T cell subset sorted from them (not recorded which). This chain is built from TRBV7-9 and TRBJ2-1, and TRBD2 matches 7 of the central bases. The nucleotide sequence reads TGTGCCAGCAGCTTACTAGCGGAGAACTACAATGAGCAGTTCTTC. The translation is CASSLLAENYNEQFF. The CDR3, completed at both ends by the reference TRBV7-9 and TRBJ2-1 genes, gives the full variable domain DTGVSQNPRHKITKRGQNVTFRCDPISEHNRLYWYRQTLGQGPEFLTYFQNEAQLEKSRLLSDRFSAERPKGSFSTLEIQRTEQGDSAMYLCASSLLAENYNEQFFGPGTRLTVL.